This is a list of T cell receptor beta chains from one sample in a study of T cell responses to AZD1222 COVID-19 vaccine. Only in-frame clones appear in the TCRdb table, and some are missing; sequencing was by immunoSEQ multiplex PCR. The sample lists roughly 150,000 clones; approximately 88% were seen once. Sequences were derived from peripheral blood, sampled on day 0 of AZD1222 vaccination. These receptors all come from an adult in good health. Both conserved end residues are part of each CDR3. A D gene is named only where the DNA matches it firmly. Size is omitted from some rows. Given values are once, few, many or a class for expanded clones.

size	D	V	J	CDR3	DNA
NA	NA	TRBV27	TRBJ1-1	CASSLMAGNTEAFF	TGTGCCAGCAGTTTAATGGCAGGGAACACTGAAGCTTTCTTT
NA	TRBD2	TRBV11-2	TRBJ2-1	CASSPVASGYNEQFF	TGTGCCAGCAGCCCCGTGGCTAGCGGGTACAATGAGCAGTTCTTC
NA	NA	TRBV6-6	TRBJ1-4	CASKGWADQEKLFF	TGTGCCAGCAAGGGCTGGGCAGACCAAGAAAAACTGTTTTTT
NA	NA	TRBV19	TRBJ2-2	CASSIENTGELFF	TGTGCCAGTAGTATAGAGAACACCGGGGAGCTGTTTTTT
NA	TRBD1	TRBV28	TRBJ1-5	CASNNRGRTVAQHF	TGTGCCAGCAATAACAGGGGGCGGACAGTAGCCCAGCATTTT
NA	TRBD1	TRBV14	TRBJ1-2	CASSQVQGASRGDGYTF	TGTGCCAGCAGCCAAGTACAGGGGGCGAGTCGTGGCGATGGCTACACCTTC
few	TRBD1	TRBV6-6	TRBJ1-4	CASSQTGGRLGNEKLFF	TGTGCCAGCAGTCAGACAGGGGGGCGGCTTGGCAATGAAAAACTGTTTTTT
NA	TRBD2	TRBV10-1	TRBJ2-2	CASRGTSGREHRGAVF	TGCGCCAGCAGGGGGACTAGCGGGCGGGAACACCGGGGAGCTGTTTTT
NA	NA	TRBV7-9	TRBJ1-1	CASSLALGQGNTEAFF	TGTGCCAGCAGCTTAGCGCTTGGGCAGGGAAACACTGAAGCTTTCTTT
NA	TRBD2	TRBV11-3	TRBJ2-1	CASSLELAGGTHNEQFF	TGTGCCAGCAGCTTAGAACTAGCGGGAGGGACGCACAATGAGCAGTTCTTC
few	TRBD1	TRBV6-2/TRBV6-3	TRBJ2-5	CASSSTGTGDETQYF	TGTGCCAGCAGTTCCACCGGGACAGGGGATGAGACCCAGTACTTC
NA	NA	TRBV27	TRBJ1-5	CASSFLAHQPQHF	TGTGCCAGCAGTTTTCTAGCCCATCAGCCCCAGCATTTT
once	NA	TRBV28	TRBJ1-2	CASSLRAGTNYGYTF	TGTGCCAGCAGTTTACGGGCGGGAACCAACTATGGCTACACCTTC
NA	NA	TRBV29-1	TRBJ1-4	CSVIIGTNEKLFF	TGCAGCGTGATCATCGGGACTAATGAAAAACTGTTTTTT
NA	NA	TRBV5-4	TRBJ1-3	CASSLTGPGNTIYF	TGTGCCAGCAGCTTGACCGGGCCTGGAAACACCATATATTTT
NA	NA	TRBV6-5	TRBJ1-1	CASKDKTLTEAFF	TGTGCCAGCAAAGACAAAACTCTCACTGAAGCTTTCTTT
NA	NA	TRBV6-1	TRBJ2-5	CASSEASNQETQYF	TGTGCCAGCAGTGAAGCTTCAAATCAAGAGACCCAGTACTTC
NA	TRBD1	TRBV7-7	TRBJ2-7	CASSTRTGGEQYF	TGTGCTAGCAGCACCCGGACAGGGGGCGAGCAGTACTTC
NA	NA	TRBV9	TRBJ2-3	CASSPRPDRARDTQYF	TGTGCCAGCAGCCCCCGGCCCGACCGGGCCAGAGATACGCAGTATTTT
NA	NA	TRBV7-9	TRBJ1-5	CASSLGAEQPQHF	TGTGCCAGCAGCTTAGGGGCGGAACAGCCCCAGCATTTT
NA	TRBD2	TRBV28	TRBJ2-7	CASSFVAGAKHEQYF	TGTGCCAGCAGTTTTGTTGCGGGAGCTAAACACGAGCAGTACTTC
NA	NA	TRBV9	TRBJ1-1	CASSGDRSGVNTEAFF	TGTGCCAGCAGCGGTGACAGGTCGGGGGTGAACACTGAAGCTTTCTTT
NA	NA	TRBV4-2	TRBJ1-2	CASSQDLQGSYGYTF	TGTGCCAGCAGCCAAGATCTCCAGGGGAGCTATGGCTACACCTTC
NA	NA	TRBV6-5	TRBJ2-6	CASSYGRQAGANVLTF	TGTGCCAGCAGTTACGGCAGACAGGCTGGGGCCAACGTCCTGACTTTC
NA	NA	TRBV7-9	TRBJ2-1	CASSYSTGEGFF	TGTGCCAGCAGCTATTCTACGGGGGAAGGGTTCTTC
NA	TRBD2	TRBV6-5	TRBJ2-3	CASGPTSGTDTQYF	TGTGCCAGCGGGCCTACTAGCGGCACAGATACGCAGTATTTT
NA	NA	TRBV28	TRBJ1-2	CASHSSNYGYTF	TGTGCCAGTCACAGCAGTAACTATGGCTACACCTTC
NA	TRBD1	TRBV30	TRBJ2-2	CAWSADRAAGELFF	TGTGCCTGGAGCGCCGACAGGGCTGCCGGGGAGCTGTTTTTT
NA	NA	TRBV9	TRBJ1-5	CASNGGGNQPQHF	TGTGCCAGCAATGGAGGGGGCAATCAGCCCCAGCATTTT
NA	NA	TRBV10-3	TRBJ1-2	CAISDSVRETNYGYTF	TGTGCCATCAGTGATTCCGTCAGGGAAACTAACTATGGCTACACCTTC
NA	NA	TRBV6-5	TRBJ1-6	CASSQVHNSPLHF	TGTGCCAGCAGCCAGGTCCATAATTCACCCCTCCACTTT
NA	NA	TRBV2	TRBJ1-1	CARTGPGGTEAFF	TGTGCCAGGACGGGGCCGGGGGGTACTGAAGCTTTCTTT
NA	NA	TRBV4-3	TRBJ1-3	CASSQARGASGNTIYF	TGCGCCAGCAGCCAAGCCCGCGGGGCCTCTGGAAACACCATATATTTT
NA	NA	TRBV6-5	TRBJ2-1	CASRQGPGNAEQFF	TGTGCCAGCAGACAGGGTCCGGGGAATGCTGAGCAGTTCTTC
NA	NA	TRBV9	TRBJ1-1	CASSQGQNTEAFF	TGTGCCAGCAGCCAGGGACAGAACACTGAAGCTTTCTTT
NA	NA	TRBV30	TRBJ1-5	CAWSVWGEQPQHF	TGTGCCTGGAGTGTATGGGGGGAACAGCCCCAGCATTTT
NA	NA	TRBV5-1	TRBJ2-2	CASSLKTANTGELFF	TGCGCCAGCAGCTTAAAAACAGCCAACACCGGGGAGCTGTTTTTT
NA	TRBD2	TRBV7-7	TRBJ2-5	CASSKGLAEQETQYF	TGTGCTAGCAGCAAGGGACTAGCGGAACAAGAGACCCAGTACTTC
NA	NA	TRBV2	TRBJ2-7	CASSLQGGEQYF	TGTGCCAGCAGTCTCCAGGGCGGCGAGCAGTACTTC
NA	TRBD1	TRBV11-3	TRBJ2-5	CASSFKTGVIETQYF	TGTGCCAGCAGCTTTAAAACAGGGGTGATAGAGACCCAGTACTTC
NA	NA	TRBV15	TRBJ2-5	CATRGYEQETQYF	TGTGCCACCAGAGGATATGAGCAAGAGACCCAGTACTTC
NA	TRBD1	TRBV29-1	TRBJ1-1	CSVTTGVGQAFF	TGCAGCGTTACAACAGGGGTCGGGCAAGCTTTCTTT